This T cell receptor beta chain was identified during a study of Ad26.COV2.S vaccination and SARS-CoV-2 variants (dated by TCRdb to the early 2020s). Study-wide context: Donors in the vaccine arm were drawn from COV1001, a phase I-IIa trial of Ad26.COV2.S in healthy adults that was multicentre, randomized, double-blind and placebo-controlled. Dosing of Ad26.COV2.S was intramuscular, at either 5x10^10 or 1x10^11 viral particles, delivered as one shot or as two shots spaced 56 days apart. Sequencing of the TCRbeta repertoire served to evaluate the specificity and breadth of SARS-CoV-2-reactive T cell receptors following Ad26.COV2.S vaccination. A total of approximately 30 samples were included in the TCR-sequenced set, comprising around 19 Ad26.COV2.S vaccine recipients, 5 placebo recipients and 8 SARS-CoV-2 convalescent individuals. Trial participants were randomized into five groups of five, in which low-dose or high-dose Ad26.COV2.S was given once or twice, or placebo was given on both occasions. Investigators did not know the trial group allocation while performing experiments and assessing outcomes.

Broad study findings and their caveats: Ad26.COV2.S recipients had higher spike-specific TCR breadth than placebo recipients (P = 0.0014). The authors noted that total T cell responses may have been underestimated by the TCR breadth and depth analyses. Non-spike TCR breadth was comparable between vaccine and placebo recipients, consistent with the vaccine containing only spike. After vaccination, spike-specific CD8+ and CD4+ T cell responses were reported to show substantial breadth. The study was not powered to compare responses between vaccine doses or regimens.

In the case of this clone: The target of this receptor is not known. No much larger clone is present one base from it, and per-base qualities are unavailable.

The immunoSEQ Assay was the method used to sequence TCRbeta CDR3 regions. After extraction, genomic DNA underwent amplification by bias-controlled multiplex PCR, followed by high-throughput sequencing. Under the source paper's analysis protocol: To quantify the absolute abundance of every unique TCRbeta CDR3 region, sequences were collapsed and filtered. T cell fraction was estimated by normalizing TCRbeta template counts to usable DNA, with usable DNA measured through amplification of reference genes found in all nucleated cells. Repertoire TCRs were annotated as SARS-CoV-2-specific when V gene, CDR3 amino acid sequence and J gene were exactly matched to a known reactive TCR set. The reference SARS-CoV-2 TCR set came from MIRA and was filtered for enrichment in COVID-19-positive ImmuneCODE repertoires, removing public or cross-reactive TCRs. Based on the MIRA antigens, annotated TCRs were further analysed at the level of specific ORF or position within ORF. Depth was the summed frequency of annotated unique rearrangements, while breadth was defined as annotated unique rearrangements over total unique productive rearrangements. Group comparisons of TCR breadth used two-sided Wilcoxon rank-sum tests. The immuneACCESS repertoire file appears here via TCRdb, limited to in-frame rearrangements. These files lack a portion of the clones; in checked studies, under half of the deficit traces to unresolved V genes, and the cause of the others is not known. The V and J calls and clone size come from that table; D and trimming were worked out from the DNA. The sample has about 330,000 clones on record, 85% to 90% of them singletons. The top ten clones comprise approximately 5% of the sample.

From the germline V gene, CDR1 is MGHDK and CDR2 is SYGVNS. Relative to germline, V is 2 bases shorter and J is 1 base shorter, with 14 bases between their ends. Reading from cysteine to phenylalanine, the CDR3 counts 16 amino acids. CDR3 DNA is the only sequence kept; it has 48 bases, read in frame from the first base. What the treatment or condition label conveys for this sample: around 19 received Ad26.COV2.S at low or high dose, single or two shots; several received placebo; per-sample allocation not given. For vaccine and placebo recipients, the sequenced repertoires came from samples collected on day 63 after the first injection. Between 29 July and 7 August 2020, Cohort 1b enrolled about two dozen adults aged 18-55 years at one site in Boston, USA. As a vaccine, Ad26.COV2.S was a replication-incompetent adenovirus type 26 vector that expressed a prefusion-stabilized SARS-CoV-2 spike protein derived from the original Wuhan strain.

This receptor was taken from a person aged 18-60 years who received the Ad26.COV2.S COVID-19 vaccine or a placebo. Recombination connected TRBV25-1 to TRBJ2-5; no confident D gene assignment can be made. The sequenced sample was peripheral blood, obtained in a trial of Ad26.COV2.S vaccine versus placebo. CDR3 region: CASSEPPPSPQETQYF. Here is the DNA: TGTGCCAGCAGTGAACCCCCCCCCTCCCCCCAAGAGACCCAGTACTTC.